Listed here are 16 T cell receptor beta chains from one sample, sequenced in a study of control samples from healthy donors and cancer patients. Sequencing used immunoSEQ multiplex PCR; TCRdb keeps in-frame clones, though not all of them. The data show roughly 84,000 clones, around 89% seen once. The sample was blood. All receptors derive from a man aged 50-59 years in good health.

The gene calls are TRBV3-1 (or the pseudogene TRBV3-2) and TRBJ2-7, with 13 bases aligning to TRBD2. Germline CDR1 and CDR2: LGHDT and YNNKEL (reference sequence). J gave up 2 bases and V 1 base, and 2 bases lay outside the gene matches. This CDR3 has 16 residues. CDR3 region: CASSQATSGGTYEQYF. The CDR3 DNA reads as TGTGCCAGCAGCCAAGCGACTAGCGGGGGGACCTACGAGCAGTACTTC.

This chain connects TRBV4-2 to TRBJ1-1; D possibly corresponds to TRBD1 (5 bases). The CDR3 is 16 amino acids. Germline CDR1 and CDR2: LGHNA and YNFKEQ. The V gene lost 0 bases and the J gene lost 0 bases, with 11 bases spanning the gap. In DNA, the CDR3 is TGTGCCAGCAGCCAAGACGGACGGGGCTTGAACACTGAAGCTTTCTTT. As protein: CASSQDGRGLNTEAFF.

By sample share, this clone is medium-sized (0.01 to 0.1%). The chain is built from TRBV4-1 and TRBJ1-1; 7 positions match TRBD1. This CDR3 has 17 residues. Looked up from germline, CDR1 is MGHRA and CDR2 is YSYEKL. Unmatched junction bases numbered 15, after V lost 1 base and J lost 7 bases. CDR3 protein: CASSQVGTARPGYEAFF. In nucleotides, the CDR3 is TGCGCCAGCAGCCAAGTAGGGACAGCGCGTCCGGGGTATGAAGCTTTCTTT.

This chain connects TRBV10-1 to TRBJ2-7, with 10 bases identical to TRBD1. This CDR3 has 15 residues. The germline V gene has CDR1 WNHNN and CDR2 SYGVQD (reference sequence). J gave up 5 bases and V 2 bases, and 6 bases lay outside the gene matches. CDR3 residues: CASSENRDRGHEQYF. Here the CDR3 DNA reads TGCGCCAGCAGTGAGAATCGGGACAGGGGCCACGAGCAGTACTTC.

This rearrangement joins TRBV10-1 to TRBJ2-5, with D perhaps matching TRBD1 (5 bases). The CDR3 contains 14 residues. V was trimmed by 10 bases and J by 3 bases, leaving 18 bases between them. Germline values: CDR1 WNHNN, CDR2 SYGVQD (reference sequence). CDR3 protein: CANHPGAGKETQYF. CDR3 bases: TGCGCCAACCATCCTGGGGCAGGGAAAGAGACCCAGTACTTC.

This chain links TRBV2 with TRBJ1-5; 7 bases line up with TRBD1. Germline V gives CDR1 SNHLY, CDR2 FYNNEI. The CDR3 sequence is 15 residues long. Trimming at V came to 6 bases and at J to 6 bases, leaving 11 bases not matched to a gene. Here the CDR3 reads CASRLTGTVAQPQHF. CDR3 DNA: TGTGCCAGCAGACTAACCGGGACAGTGGCTCAGCCCCAGCATTTT.

The V call is TRBV5-6, the J call TRBJ2-5, with TRBD1 identical over 8 bases. This CDR3 has 15 residues. Germline CDR1 reads SGHDT; CDR2 reads YYEEEE. With V trimmed by 0 bases and J by 5 bases, 6 bases remained unmatched. The CDR3 sequence: CASSLGQGADETQYF. CDR3 bases: TGTGCCAGCAGCTTGGGGCAGGGGGCGGATGAGACCCAGTACTTC.

This rearrangement joins TRBV23-1 to TRBJ1-3, with D unclear. TRBV23-1 is recorded as an ORF, its role being uncertain. The ends were cut back, 3 bases at V and 0 bases at J, with 12 bases in the middle. The CDR3 totals 16 residues. The CDR3 sequence: CASSHLGRDSGNTIYF. In nucleotides, the CDR3 is TGCGCCAGCAGTCATCTAGGACGGGACTCTGGAAACACCATATATTTT.

The chain couples TRBV6-5 to TRBJ1-6; TRBD1 might be the D (6 bases). V was pared by 5 bases and J by 9 bases, with 14 bases between. CDR3 size: 14 residues. CDR1 and CDR2 (germline): MNHEY, SVGAGI. The CDR3 loop reads CASSPGEGVSPLHF. The CDR3 DNA follows: TGTGCCAGCAGTCCCGGGGAGGGGGTTTCACCCCTCCACTTT.

Comment on this clone: The same CDR3 is also encoded by other DNA sequences in this sample. This chain uses TRBV5-6 with TRBJ1-1, with D unclear. Germline assignment: CDR1 SGHDT and CDR2 YYEEEE. Trimming cost V 0 bases and J 4 bases, with 1 base left between them. The CDR3 covers 11 residues. The CDR3 region has the DNA TGTGCCAGCAGCTTGGGCACTGAAGCTTTCTTT. As protein: CASSLGTEAFF. Filled out from reference TRBV5-6 and TRBJ1-1, the complete variable domain reads DAGVTQSPTHLIKTRGQQVTLRCSPKSGHDTVSWYQQALGQGPQFIFQYYEEEERQRGNFPDRFSGHQFPNYSSELNVNALLLGDSALYLCASSLGTEAFFGQGTRLTVV.

The chain is built from TRBV15 and TRBJ2-3, with D maybe TRBD2 (5 bases). V lost 0 bases to trimming and J lost 5 bases, with 6 bases between them. Germline V gives CDR1 LNHNV, CDR2 YYDKDF (reference sequence). There are 13 residues in the CDR3. The CDR3 nucleotides are TGTGCCACCAGCAGAGATCGGGAAGATACGCAGTATTTT. It translates to CATSRDREDTQYF.

The V and J genes are TRBV9 and TRBJ1-1, with 8 bases fitting TRBD1. CDR3 size: 15 residues. V dropped 0 bases and J dropped 6; count of bases not matched to a gene: 7. Per the germline V gene, CDR1 is SGDLS and CDR2 is YYNGEE. The CDR3 coding sequence is TGTGCCAGCAGCGTAGACAGGACAGGGCGTCCTGAAGCTTTCTTT. It translates to CASSVDRTGRPEAFF.

The chain is built from TRBV7-2 and TRBJ2-5, with 7 bases that match TRBD2. The V and J ends lost 4 bases and 4 bases, in that order; junction bases with no gene match: 3. The CDR3 has 13 residues. CDR1 and CDR2 from the germline V gene are SGHTA and FQGNSA. This CDR3 reads CASSSLAPETQYF. CDR3 DNA sequence: TGTGCCAGCAGCTCACTAGCGCCAGAGACCCAGTACTTC.

This chain links TRBV7-9 with TRBJ1-4; 7 nucleotides align to TRBD1. This CDR3 contains 13 residues. Germline values: CDR1 SEHNR, CDR2 FQNEAQ (reference sequence). With 5 bases clipped from V and 5 bases from J, the junction kept 2 bases outside the gene matches. The CDR3 nucleotides are TGTGCCAGCAGCCCAGGGGGGAATGAAAAACTGTTTTTT. As protein: CASSPGGNEKLFF.

This clone came up a few times. Different DNA sequences within this sample yield the same CDR3. V usage is TRBV6-5 and J usage is TRBJ1-2, with 11 bases matching TRBD1. V lost 0 bases to trimming and J lost 4 bases; unmatched junction nucleotides: 4. The germline CDR1 and CDR2 sequences are MNHEY and SVGAGI. This CDR3 region has 16 residues. CDR3 coding DNA: TGTGCCAGCAGTTACTCGAGGACAGGGGGCGGCTATGGCTACACCTTC. It translates to CASSYSRTGGGYGYTF.

The rearrangement uses TRBV2 and TRBJ2-2, with 8 bases fitting TRBD2. Looked up from germline, CDR1 is SNHLY and CDR2 is FYNNEI. With V trimmed by 1 base and J by 4 bases, 14 bases remained unmatched. The CDR3 runs to 19 residues. CDR3 sequence: CASSEGDGRGLGVTGELFF. The CDR3 DNA is TGTGCCAGCAGTGAAGGTGATGGACGGGGACTAGGAGTCACCGGGGAGCTGTTTTTT.